These 17 T cell receptor beta chains were all obtained from the same sample, sequenced in a study of cytomegalovirus exposure and HLA in healthy donors. TCRdb's copy holds only in-frame clones and misses some; the assay was immunoSEQ multiplex PCR. The top ten hold around 2.8% of the sample, which has 190,000 or so clones, about four fifths seen once. The sequenced sample consisted of PBMCs. These receptors were taken from a woman younger than 35 in good health and CMV-seropositive.

The chain uses TRBV5-1 and TRBJ2-1; TRBD2 agrees at 9 bases. The length of the CDR3 is 15 residues. Germline lookup yields CDR1 SGHRS and CDR2 YFSETQ. The V and J ends lost 3 bases and 3 bases, in that order; junction bases with no gene match: 4. The CDR3 here is CASSSSGGNYNEQFF. The CDR3 nucleotides are TGCGCCAGCAGCTCCAGCGGGGGGAACTACAATGAGCAGTTCTTC.

V and J are TRBV5-1 and TRBJ1-2; D is uncertain. Germline CDR1 and CDR2: SGHRS and YFSETQ. This CDR3 has 14 residues. The V end was cut by 0 bases, the J end by 6 bases, with 12 bases between. The CDR3 loop is CASSLGSPPDGYTF. Written as DNA, the CDR3 is TGCGCCAGCAGCTTGGGATCCCCCCCGGATGGCTACACCTTC.

V gene TRBV2 combines with J gene TRBJ2-3, with 8 positions matching TRBD2. With 6 bases clipped from V and 0 bases from J, the junction kept 5 bases outside the gene matches. CDR3 length: 15 residues. Germline values: CDR1 SNHLY, CDR2 FYNNEI. CDR3 sequence: CASSEQRGSTDTQYF. For the CDR3, the DNA is TGTGCCAGCAGCGAACAGCGGGGGAGCACAGATACGCAGTATTTT.

In DNA form, the CDR3 reads TGTGCCAGCAGTGTAATCAGGGCCAGAAATGAAAAACTGTTTTTT. It is translated as CASSVIRARNEKLFF. The V and J genes are TRBV2 and TRBJ1-4; maybe TRBD1 (5 bases). The V gene's germline CDR1 is SNHLY and CDR2 FYNNEI. The V end was cut by 4 bases, the J end by 5 bases, with 14 bases between. CDR3 length: 15 residues.

V gene TRBV11-2 combines with J gene TRBJ1-2; 9 positions match TRBD1. Trimming cost V 5 bases and J 3 bases; bases outside gene matches: 10. The CDR3 consists of 16 residues. Per the germline V gene, CDR1 is SGHAT and CDR2 is FQNNGV. The chain's CDR3 is CASSRPGQGYYYGYTF. The CDR3 region has the DNA TGTGCCAGCAGCCGACCGGGACAGGGTTATTACTATGGCTACACCTTC.

The chain couples TRBV19 to TRBJ1-2; TRBD1 matches 8 bases. Germline CDR1 and CDR2: LNHDA and SQIVND (reference sequence). The CDR3 sequence is 12 residues long. J was trimmed by 8 bases and V by 5 bases; bases with no gene match: 4. The chain's CDR3 is CASSPDRDGYTF. In DNA, the CDR3 is TGTGCCAGTAGTCCGGACAGGGACGGCTACACCTTC.

A remark on this clone: The sample has other DNA sequences that encode this CDR3 too. V is TRBV9 and J is TRBJ1-6; weak D call: TRBD1 (5 bases). The CDR3 consists of 15 residues. CDR1 is SGDLS and CDR2 is YYNGEE in the germline V gene. V was trimmed by 0 bases and J by 4 bases, leaving 8 bases between them. The CDR3 loop is CASSVGPGYNSPLHF. The CDR3 DNA reads as TGTGCCAGCAGCGTAGGGCCAGGGTATAATTCACCCCTCCACTTT.

The chain employs TRBV18 and TRBJ2-7; D gene unclear. V gave up 4 bases and J gave up 1 base, with 8 bases separating them. The CDR3 runs to 13 residues. Germline V CDR1 and CDR2: KGHSH, LQKENI. DNA for the CDR3: TGTGCCAGCTCACGCGAGACATCCTACGAGCAGTACTTC. Protein product: CASSRETSYEQYF.

This chain links TRBV7-6 with TRBJ2-7, with a weak D call TRBD1 (5 bases). Germline V gene sequence: CDR1 SGHVS, CDR2 FNYEAQ. The CDR3 is 15 amino acids. V shed 1 base and J shed 2 bases, with 12 bases lying between them. The CDR3 DNA is TGTGCCAGCAGCTTAGATCCGTCAGGGACCTACGAGCAGTACTTC. This translates into CASSLDPSGTYEQYF. Variable domain in full (rest from reference TRBV7-6 and TRBJ2-7): GAGVSQSPRYKVTKRGQDVALRCDPISGHVSLYWYRQALGQGPEFLTYFNYEAQQDKSGLPNDRFSAERPEGSISTLTIQRTEQRDSAMYRCASSLDPSGTYEQYFGPGTRLTVT.

The V call is TRBV2, the J call TRBJ2-1; D remains unclear. CDR1 and CDR2 from the germline V gene are SNHLY and FYNNEI. The CDR3 consists of 13 residues. The V end lost 6 bases, the J end lost 7 bases, and 13 bases lay between the germline ends. The CDR3 loop is CASRPNSPNEQFF. DNA for the CDR3: TGTGCCAGCAGGCCCAACTCGCCTAATGAGCAGTTCTTC.

The V and J genes are TRBV7-9 and TRBJ2-3; a possible D gene is TRBD1 (5 bases). The CDR3 runs 17 residues. Trimming pared 1 base from V and 0 bases from J, leaving 14 bases between. Germline V gene lookup returns CDR1 SEHNR and CDR2 FQNEAQ (reference sequence). The CDR3 spells CASSLVGQKGSTDTQYF. The CDR3 nucleotides are TGTGCCAGCAGCTTAGTGGGGCAAAAGGGAAGCACAGATACGCAGTATTTT.

The chain carries TRBV4-1 and TRBJ1-1, with D tentatively TRBD1 (6 bases). V gave up 1 base and J gave up 4 bases, with 13 bases separating them. The germline CDR1 and CDR2 sequences are MGHRA and YSYEKL. The CDR3 spans 15 residues. In DNA form, the CDR3 reads TGCGCCAGCAGCCAAGTGATGTCAGGGGCCACTGAAGCTTTCTTT. It is translated as CASSQVMSGATEAFF.

This clone was detected a few times. The rearrangement joins TRBV6-5 to TRBJ1-1; D unresolved. Deletions cut 11 bases from V and 8 bases from J, with 18 bases between. CDR3 length: 12 amino acids. Germline V gives CDR1 MNHEY, CDR2 SVGAGI. CDR3 DNA: TGTGCCTCGTCGTTTAGGTCGGGGGAAGCTTTCTTT. It yields the protein CASSFRSGEAFF.

The V and J genes are TRBV6-6 and TRBJ2-7, with TRBD1 matching over 7 bases. CDR1 is MNHNY, CDR2 SVGAGI, per germline (reference sequence). The CDR3 extends over 13 amino acids. V shed 6 bases, J shed 3 bases, and the junction held 5 bases outside the gene matches. CDR3 protein: CASSYDRDYEQYF. DNA of the CDR3: TGTGCCAGCAGCTACGACAGGGACTACGAGCAGTACTTC.

The genes are TRBV2 and TRBJ2-1; D gene uncertain. The CDR3 spans 14 residues. Per the germline V gene, CDR1 is SNHLY and CDR2 is FYNNEI. V was trimmed by 6 bases and J by 5 bases, leaving 14 bases between them. The CDR3 region is CASRIRNYDNEQFF. The CDR3 DNA follows: TGTGCCAGCAGGATCCGGAACTACGACAATGAGCAGTTCTTC.

CDR3 in DNA: TGTGCCAGCAGCCGGACAGGGGCGGGTTACACTGAAGCTTTCTTT. Translated, it gives CASSRTGAGYTEAFF. The chain carries TRBV7-2 and TRBJ1-1; 9 bases are shared with TRBD1. Germline-derived CDR1 and CDR2 are SGHTA and FQGNSA. CDR3 length: 15 residues. J gave up 3 bases and V 5 bases, and 7 bases lay outside the gene matches.

V usage is TRBV12-5 and J usage is TRBJ1-2, with 7 bases fitting TRBD1. The CDR3 runs to 13 residues. With V trimmed by 7 bases and J by 3 bases, 5 bases remained unmatched. Germline V CDR1 and CDR2: LGHNT, FRNRAP. The CDR3 reads CASASDRDYGYTF. CDR3 DNA: TGTGCTAGTGCCAGTGACAGGGACTATGGCTACACCTTC. Looking up the rest from reference TRBV12-5 and TRBJ1-2 gives the full variable domain: DARVTQTPRHKVTEMGQEVTMRCQPILGHNTVFWYRQTMMQGLELLAYFRNRAPLDDSGMPKDRFSAEMPDATLATLKIQPSEPRDSAVYFCASASDRDYGYTFGSGTRLTVV.